Listed below are T cell receptor beta chains from one sample, sequenced in a study of control samples from healthy donors and cancer patients. The table came from immunoSEQ multiplex PCR; TCRdb's copy has only in-frame clones and leaves some out. This repertoire shows about 170,000 clones, 80% to 90% found once; its top ten account for roughly 5.3%. The material sequenced was blood. The receptors were gathered from a woman in her thirties in good health. Each CDR3 is given with its conserved first and last residue. Each record gives: J gene, clone size, V gene, D gene, CDR3 DNA, CDR3 protein. A D gene is named only where the DNA matches it firmly. Clone sizes are given selectively: once, few, many, or a class where the clone is expanded.

TRBJ1-4 . TRBV5-1 TRBD1 TGCGCCAGCAGCTTAGACAGGGCAACTAATGAAAAACTGTTTTTT CASSLDRATNEKLFF
TRBJ2-3 few TRBV11-2 . TGTGCCATTACGGCGGGCACAGATACGCAGTATTTT CAITAGTDTQYF
TRBJ1-3 . TRBV14 . TGTGCCAGCAGCCGGACTAGTTTCTCTGGAAACACCATATATTTT CASSRTSFSGNTIYF
TRBJ2-7 . TRBV11-2 TRBD2 TGTGCCAGCAGCAATCCCGGGGGGACTAGCGCCGCCTACGAGCAGTACTTC CASSNPGGTSAAYEQYF
TRBJ2-2 . TRBV19 TRBD1 TGTGCCAGTAGTAAGGGGACAGCCGATACCGGGGAGCTGTTTTTT CASSKGTADTGELFF
TRBJ2-1 . TRBV21-1 . TGTGCCAGCAGCGGAGAAACCGGGACTAGCGGGAGCTCCTACAATGAGCAGTTCTTC CASSGETGTSGSSYNEQFF
TRBJ2-7 . TRBV29-1 TRBD1 TGCAGCGTTGAAGACGACAGGGCCTACCGTGAGGAGCAGTACTTC CSVEDDRAYREEQYF
TRBJ1-1 few TRBV7-2 . TGTGCCAGCCGGAGAGAGTTACAGGGCTTTAACACTGAAGCTTTCTTT CASRRELQGFNTEAFF
TRBJ2-5 . TRBV6-1 . TGTGCCAGCAGTGAATCTGTGGGCGGTCAAGAGACCCAGTACTTC CASSESVGGQETQYF
TRBJ1-2 . TRBV12-3/TRBV12-4 . TGTGCCAGCGTTCCTTCCCCTAACTATGGCTACACCTTC CASVPSPNYGYTF
TRBJ1-1 . TRBV29-1 TRBD1 TGCAGCGCCCCGGGACAGGGAGGGGGAGGGAACACTGAAGCTTTCTTT CSAPGQGGGGNTEAFF
TRBJ2-7 . TRBV11-1 TRBD1 TGTGCCAGCAGCCTCCGGACAGGCCCAGGGTACGAGCAGTACTTC CASSLRTGPGYEQYF
TRBJ1-2 . TRBV6-2/TRBV6-3 TRBD1 TGTGCCAGCAGTGGTAAGGACAGGGGGCCTGGCTACACCTTC CASSGKDRGPGYTF
TRBJ2-7 . TRBV6-5 . TGTGCCAGCAACCCTGGGAGCTCCTACGAGCAGTACTTC CASNPGSSYEQYF
TRBJ1-5 once TRBV10-3 . TGTGCCATCAGTGACCCCAATCAGCCCCAGCATTTT CAISDPNQPQHF
TRBJ2-7 . TRBV24-1 . TGTGCCACCAGTGATGGGACTGACTACGAGCAGTACTTC CATSDGTDYEQYF
TRBJ2-1 . TRBV2 TRBD1 TGTGCCAGCAGTGACGTCGGACAGGGAAGGAATGAGCAGTTCTTC CASSDVGQGRNEQFF
TRBJ1-5 . TRBV19 TRBD1 TGTGCCAGTAGTATCGGCCGAACAGGGGGGCAGCCCCAGCATTTT CASSIGRTGGQPQHF
TRBJ2-7 few TRBV6-6 . TGTGCCAGCAGCCGACGGGGTTCGGGCCGGGGGGCAATGTTCTACGAGCAGTACTTC CASSRRGSGRGAMFYEQYF
TRBJ2-1 . TRBV5-6 TRBD2 TGTGCCAGCAGGAAAACAGCGGGAGGGCCCTCTGAGCAGTTCTTC CASRKTAGGPSEQFF
TRBJ1-4 . TRBV6-1 . TGTGCCAGCAGTGAAGTTTGGGGGCCTAGGGAAAAACTGTTTTTT CASSEVWGPREKLFF
TRBJ2-3 . TRBV28 . TGTGCCAGCAGTTTAGTCGGCAGACTGCAGACAGATACGCAGTATTTT CASSLVGRLQTDTQYF
TRBJ1-4 . TRBV20-1 . TGCAGTGCTAGTGTCGGGAATGAAAAACTGTTTTTT CSASVGNEKLFF
TRBJ2-7 . TRBV5-1 . TGCGCCAGCCCTAGGGTACGGAATCAGTACTTC CASPRVRNQYF
TRBJ2-1 few TRBV6-6 TRBD2 TGTGCCAGCAGTTACGGACTAGCGGCTAACAATGAGCAGTTCTTC CASSYGLAANNEQFF
TRBJ2-5 . TRBV4-2 TRBD1 TGTGCCAGCAGCCTCGGACAGGGGAGCAAGGGGGAAGAGACCCAGTACTTC CASSLGQGSKGEETQYF
TRBJ2-3 once TRBV10-3 TRBD1 TGTGCCATCACCGCCGGGACAGGCACAGATACGCAGTATTTT CAITAGTGTDTQYF
TRBJ2-4 . TRBV4-2 . TGTGCCAGCAGCCATCCGACTAGGTCAATAGCCAAAAACATTCAGTACTTC CASSHPTRSIAKNIQYF
TRBJ2-3 . TRBV4-1 . TGCGCCAGCAGCCCCCGGGCGGAGGTAGCAGATACGCAGTATTTT CASSPRAEVADTQYF
TRBJ1-5 . TRBV28 . TGTGCCAGCCAGGGGATTAGGGACAATCAGCCCCAGCATTTT CASQGIRDNQPQHF
TRBJ2-5 once TRBV28 TRBD1 TGTGCCAGCACAAACCCATACAGGGGGAGAGAGACCCAGTACTTC CASTNPYRGRETQYF
TRBJ1-2 . TRBV6-5 . TGTGCCAGCAGTTCTGGGACCGGGATGGGTGGCTACACCTTC CASSSGTGMGGYTF
TRBJ2-2 . TRBV5-4 TRBD2 TGTGCCAGCAGCTTTGAGCCCCGGGGGGCCGGGGAGCTGTTTTTT CASSFEPRGAGELFF
TRBJ1-5 few TRBV6-6 TRBD1 TGTGCCAGCACCGGTGGGAGACAGGGTAGCAATCAGCCCCAGCATTTT CASTGGRQGSNQPQHF
TRBJ2-2 . TRBV5-1 . TGCGCCAGCAGCCAGACAGGGAACACCGGGGAGCTGTTTTTT CASSQTGNTGELFF